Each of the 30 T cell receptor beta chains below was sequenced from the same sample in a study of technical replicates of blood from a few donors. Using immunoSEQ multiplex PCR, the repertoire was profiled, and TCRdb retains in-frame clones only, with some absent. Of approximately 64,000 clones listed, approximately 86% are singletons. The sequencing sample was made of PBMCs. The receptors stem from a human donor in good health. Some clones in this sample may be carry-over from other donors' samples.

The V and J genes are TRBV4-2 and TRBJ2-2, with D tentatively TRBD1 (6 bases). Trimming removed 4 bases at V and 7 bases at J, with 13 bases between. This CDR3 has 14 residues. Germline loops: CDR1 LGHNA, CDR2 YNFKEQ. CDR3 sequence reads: CASSRLQGGGELFF. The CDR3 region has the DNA TGTGCCAGCAGCCGACTACAGGGCGGCGGGGAGCTGTTTTTT.

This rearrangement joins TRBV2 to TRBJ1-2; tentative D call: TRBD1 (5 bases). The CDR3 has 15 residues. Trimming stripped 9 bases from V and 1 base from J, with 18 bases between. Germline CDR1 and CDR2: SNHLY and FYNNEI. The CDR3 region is CASSPWGDYNYGYTF. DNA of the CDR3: TGTGCCAGTTCTCCTTGGGGGGACTATAACTATGGCTACACCTTC.

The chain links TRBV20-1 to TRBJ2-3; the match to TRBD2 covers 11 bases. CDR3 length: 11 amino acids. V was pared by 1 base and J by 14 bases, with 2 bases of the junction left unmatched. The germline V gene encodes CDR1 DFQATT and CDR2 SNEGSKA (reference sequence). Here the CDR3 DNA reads TGCAGTGCTAGAGTGACTAGCGGGGTGTATTTT. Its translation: CSARVTSGVYF.

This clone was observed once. CDR3 nucleotides: TGTGCCAGCACTACCCCCGGCAGACTAGCTCGAAAGACCCAGTACTTC. Translating it yields CASTTPGRLARKTQYF. The chain uses TRBV5-8 and TRBJ2-5, with TRBD2 identical over 7 bases. V lost 6 bases and J lost 6; bases outside the gene matches: 17. The CDR3 covers 16 residues. Germline CDR1 SGHTS, CDR2 YDEGEE.

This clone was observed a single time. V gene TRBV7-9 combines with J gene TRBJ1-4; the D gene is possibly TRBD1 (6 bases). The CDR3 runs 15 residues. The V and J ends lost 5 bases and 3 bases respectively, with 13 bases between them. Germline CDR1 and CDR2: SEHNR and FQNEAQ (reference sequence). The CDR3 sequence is CASSTEQGSNEKLFF. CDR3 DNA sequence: TGTGCCAGCAGCACCGAGCAGGGGTCTAATGAAAAACTGTTTTTT. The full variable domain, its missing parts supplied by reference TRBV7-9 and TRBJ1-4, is DTGVSQNPRHKITKRGQNVTFRCDPISEHNRLYWYRQTLGQGPEFLTYFQNEAQLEKSRLLSDRFSAERPKGSFSTLEIQRTEQGDSAMYLCASSTEQGSNEKLFFGSGTQLSVL.

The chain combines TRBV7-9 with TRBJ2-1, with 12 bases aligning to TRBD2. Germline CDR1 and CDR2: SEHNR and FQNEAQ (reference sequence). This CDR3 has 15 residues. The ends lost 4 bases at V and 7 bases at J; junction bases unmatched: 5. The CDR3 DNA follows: TGTGCCAGCAGCTCTAGCGGGAGGGCCGGGAATGAGCAGTTCTTC. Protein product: CASSSSGRAGNEQFF.

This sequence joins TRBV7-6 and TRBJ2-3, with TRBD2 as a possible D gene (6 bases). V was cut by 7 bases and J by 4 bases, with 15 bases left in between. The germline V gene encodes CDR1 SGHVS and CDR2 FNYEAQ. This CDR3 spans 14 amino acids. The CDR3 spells CASTLTGESDTQYF. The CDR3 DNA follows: TGTGCCAGCACCCTAACGGGAGAGTCAGATACGCAGTATTTT.

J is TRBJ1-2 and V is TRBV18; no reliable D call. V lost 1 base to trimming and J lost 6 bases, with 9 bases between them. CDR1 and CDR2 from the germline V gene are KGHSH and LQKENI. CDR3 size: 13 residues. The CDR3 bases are TGTGCCAGCTCACCACGGCTGGAGGATGGCTACACCTTC. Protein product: CASSPRLEDGYTF.

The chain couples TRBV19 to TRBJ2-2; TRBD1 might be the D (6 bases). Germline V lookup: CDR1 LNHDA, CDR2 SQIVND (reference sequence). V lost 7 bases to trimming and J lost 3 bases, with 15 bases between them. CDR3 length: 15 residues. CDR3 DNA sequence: TGTGCCAGTAACGCCCCGGACAGATACACCGGGGAGCTGTTTTTT. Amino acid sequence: CASNAPDRYTGELFF.

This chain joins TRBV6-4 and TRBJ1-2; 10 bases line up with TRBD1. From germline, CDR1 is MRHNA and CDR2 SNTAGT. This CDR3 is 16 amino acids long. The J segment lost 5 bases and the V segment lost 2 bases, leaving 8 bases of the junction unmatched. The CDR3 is CASSDHPTGGAYGYTF. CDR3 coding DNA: TGTGCCAGCAGTGACCACCCGACAGGGGGCGCTTATGGCTACACCTTC.

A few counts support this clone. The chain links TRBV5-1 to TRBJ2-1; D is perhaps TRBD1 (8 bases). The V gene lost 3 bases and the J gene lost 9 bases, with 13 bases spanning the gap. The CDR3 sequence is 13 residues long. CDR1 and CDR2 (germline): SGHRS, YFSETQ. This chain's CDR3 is CASSSDREGEQFF. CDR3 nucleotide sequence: TGCGCCAGCAGCTCGGACAGGGAGGGTGAGCAGTTCTTC.

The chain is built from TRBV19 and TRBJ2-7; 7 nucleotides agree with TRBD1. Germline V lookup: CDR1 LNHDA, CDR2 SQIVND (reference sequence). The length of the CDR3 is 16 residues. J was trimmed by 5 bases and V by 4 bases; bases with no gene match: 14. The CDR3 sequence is CASSTRTGPLVDEQYF. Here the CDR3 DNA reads TGTGCCAGTAGTACCCGGACAGGACCCTTGGTCGACGAGCAGTACTTC. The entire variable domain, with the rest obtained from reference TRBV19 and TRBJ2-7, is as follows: DGGITQSPKYLFRKEGQNVTLSCEQNLNHDAMYWYRQDPGQGLRLIYYSQIVNDFQKGDIAEGYSVSREKKESFPLTVTSAQKNPTAFYLCASSTRTGPLVDEQYFGPGTRLTVT.

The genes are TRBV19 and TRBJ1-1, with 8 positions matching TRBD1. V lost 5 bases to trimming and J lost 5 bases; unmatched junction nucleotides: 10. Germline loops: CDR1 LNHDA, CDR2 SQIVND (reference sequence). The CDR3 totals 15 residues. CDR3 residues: CASSSATGGETEAFF. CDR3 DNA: TGTGCCAGTAGTTCAGCAACAGGGGGAGAGACTGAAGCTTTCTTT.

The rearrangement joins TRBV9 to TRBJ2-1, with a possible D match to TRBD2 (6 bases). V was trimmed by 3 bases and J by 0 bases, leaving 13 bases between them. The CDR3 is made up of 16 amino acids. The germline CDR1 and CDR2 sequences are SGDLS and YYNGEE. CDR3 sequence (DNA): TGTGCCAGCAGCGAGGGACTGTCGAGCTCCTACAATGAGCAGTTCTTC. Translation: CASSEGLSSSYNEQFF.

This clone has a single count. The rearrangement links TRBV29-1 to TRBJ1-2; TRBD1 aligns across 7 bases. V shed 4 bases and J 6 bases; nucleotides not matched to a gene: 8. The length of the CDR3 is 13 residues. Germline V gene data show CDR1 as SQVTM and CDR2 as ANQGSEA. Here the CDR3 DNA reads TGCAGCGTTGCGCCCAGGGGGATAGATGGCTACACCTTC. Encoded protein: CSVAPRGIDGYTF.

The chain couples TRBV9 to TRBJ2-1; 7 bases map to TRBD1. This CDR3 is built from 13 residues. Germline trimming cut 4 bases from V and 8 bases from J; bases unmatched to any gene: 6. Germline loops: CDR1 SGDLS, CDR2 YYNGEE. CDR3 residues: CASSRDSRDEQFF. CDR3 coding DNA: TGTGCCAGCAGCCGGGACAGCCGGGATGAGCAGTTCTTC. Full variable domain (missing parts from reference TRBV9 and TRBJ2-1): DSGVTQTPKHLITATGQRVTLRCSPRSGDLSVYWYQQSLDQGLQFLIQYYNGEERAKGNILERFSAQQFPDLHSELNLSSLELGDSALYFCASSRDSRDEQFFGPGTRLTVL.

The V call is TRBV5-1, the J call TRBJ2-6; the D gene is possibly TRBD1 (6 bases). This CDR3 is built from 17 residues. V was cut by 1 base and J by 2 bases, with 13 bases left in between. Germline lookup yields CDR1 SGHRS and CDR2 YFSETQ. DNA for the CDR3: TGCGCCAGCAGCTTGCCGACAGGTAATCCTGGGGCCAACGTCCTGACTTTC. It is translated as CASSLPTGNPGANVLTF. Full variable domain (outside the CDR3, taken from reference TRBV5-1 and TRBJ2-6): KAGVTQTPRYLIKTRGQQVTLSCSPISGHRSVSWYQQTPGQGLQFLFEYFSETQRNKGNFPGRFSGRQFSNSRSEMNVSTLELGDSALYLCASSLPTGNPGANVLTFGAGSRLTVL.

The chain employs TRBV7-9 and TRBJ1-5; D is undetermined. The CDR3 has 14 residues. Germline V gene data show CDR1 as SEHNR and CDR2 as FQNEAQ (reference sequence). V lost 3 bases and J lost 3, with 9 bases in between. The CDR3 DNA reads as TGTGCCAGCAGCTTTGACGGGAACAATCAGCCCCAGCATTTT. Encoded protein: CASSFDGNNQPQHF.

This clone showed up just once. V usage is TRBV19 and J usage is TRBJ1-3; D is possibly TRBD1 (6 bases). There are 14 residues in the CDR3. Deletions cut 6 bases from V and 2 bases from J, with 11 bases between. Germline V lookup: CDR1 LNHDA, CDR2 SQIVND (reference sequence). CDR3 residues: CASRQGMTGNTIYF. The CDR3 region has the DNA TGTGCCAGTAGGCAGGGGATGACTGGAAACACCATATATTTT.

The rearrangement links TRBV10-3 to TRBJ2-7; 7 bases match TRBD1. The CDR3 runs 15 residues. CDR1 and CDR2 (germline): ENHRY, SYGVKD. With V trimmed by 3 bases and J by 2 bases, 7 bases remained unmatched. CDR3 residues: CAISDPGQPPYEQYF. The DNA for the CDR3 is TGTGCCATCAGTGACCCGGGACAGCCACCCTACGAGCAGTACTTC.

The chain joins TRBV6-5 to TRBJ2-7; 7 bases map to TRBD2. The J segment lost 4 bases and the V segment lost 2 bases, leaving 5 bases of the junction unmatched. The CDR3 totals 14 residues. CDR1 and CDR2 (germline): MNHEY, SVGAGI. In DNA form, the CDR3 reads TGTGCCAGCAGTTACGGCGGGAGCGAATACGAGCAGTACTTC. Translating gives CASSYGGSEYEQYF.

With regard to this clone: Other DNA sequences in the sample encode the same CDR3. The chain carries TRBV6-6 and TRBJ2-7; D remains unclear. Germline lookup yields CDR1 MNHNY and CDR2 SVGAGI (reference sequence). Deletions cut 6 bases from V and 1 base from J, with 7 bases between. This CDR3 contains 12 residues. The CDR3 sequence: CASRPESYEQYF. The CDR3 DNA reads TGTGCCAGCAGGCCCGAGTCCTACGAGCAGTACTTC.

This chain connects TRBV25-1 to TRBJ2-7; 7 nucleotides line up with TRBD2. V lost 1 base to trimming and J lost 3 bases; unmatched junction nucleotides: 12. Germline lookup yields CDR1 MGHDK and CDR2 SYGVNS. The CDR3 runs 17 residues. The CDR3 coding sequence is TGTGCCAGCAGTGAATTTGGGACTACCAATCTCAACTACGAGCAGTACTTC. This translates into CASSEFGTTNLNYEQYF.

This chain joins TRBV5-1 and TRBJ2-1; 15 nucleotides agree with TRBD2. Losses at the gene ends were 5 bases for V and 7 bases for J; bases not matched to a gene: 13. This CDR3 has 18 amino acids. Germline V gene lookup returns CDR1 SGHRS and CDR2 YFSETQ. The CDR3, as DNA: TGCGCCAGCAGGAAGACTGGACTAGCGGGAGGGCCGAGGAATGAGCAGTTCTTC. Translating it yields CASRKTGLAGGPRNEQFF.

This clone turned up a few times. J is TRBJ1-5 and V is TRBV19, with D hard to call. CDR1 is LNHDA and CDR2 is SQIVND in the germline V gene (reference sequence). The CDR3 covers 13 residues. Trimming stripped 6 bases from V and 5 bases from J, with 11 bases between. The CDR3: CASRSGDYQPQHF. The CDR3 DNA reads TGTGCCAGTAGAAGCGGAGATTATCAGCCCCAGCATTTT.

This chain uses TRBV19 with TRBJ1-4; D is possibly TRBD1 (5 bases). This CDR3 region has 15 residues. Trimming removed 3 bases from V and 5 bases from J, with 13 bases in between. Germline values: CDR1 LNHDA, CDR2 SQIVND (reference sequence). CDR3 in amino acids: CASSMRDGGNEKLFF. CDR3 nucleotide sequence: TGTGCCAGTAGTATGAGAGACGGGGGAAATGAAAAACTGTTTTTT. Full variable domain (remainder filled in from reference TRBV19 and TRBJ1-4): DGGITQSPKYLFRKEGQNVTLSCEQNLNHDAMYWYRQDPGQGLRLIYYSQIVNDFQKGDIAEGYSVSREKKESFPLTVTSAQKNPTAFYLCASSMRDGGNEKLFFGSGTQLSVL.

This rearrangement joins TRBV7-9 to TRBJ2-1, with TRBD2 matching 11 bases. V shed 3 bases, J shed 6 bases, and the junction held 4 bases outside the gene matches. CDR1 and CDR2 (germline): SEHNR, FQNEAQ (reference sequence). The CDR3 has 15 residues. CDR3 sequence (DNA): TGTGCCAGCAGCTTCCTAGCGGGGGGCATCAATGAGCAGTTCTTC. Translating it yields CASSFLAGGINEQFF.

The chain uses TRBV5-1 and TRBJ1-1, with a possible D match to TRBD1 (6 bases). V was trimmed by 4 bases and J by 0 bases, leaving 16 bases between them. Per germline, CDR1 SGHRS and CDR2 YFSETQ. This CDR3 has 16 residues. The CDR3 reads CASSPTGNNMNTEAFF. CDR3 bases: TGCGCCAGCAGCCCGACAGGTAACAACATGAACACTGAAGCTTTCTTT.

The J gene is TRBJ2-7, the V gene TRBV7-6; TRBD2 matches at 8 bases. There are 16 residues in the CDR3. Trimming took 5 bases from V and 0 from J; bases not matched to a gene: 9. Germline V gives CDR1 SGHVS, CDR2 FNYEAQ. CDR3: CASSPGGAGSSYEQYF. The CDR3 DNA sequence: TGTGCCAGCAGCCCGGGGGGGGCGGGGAGCTCCTACGAGCAGTACTTC. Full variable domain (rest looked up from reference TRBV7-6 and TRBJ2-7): GAGVSQSPRYKVTKRGQDVALRCDPISGHVSLYWYRQALGQGPEFLTYFNYEAQQDKSGLPNDRFSAERPEGSISTLTIQRTEQRDSAMYRCASSPGGAGSSYEQYFGPGTRLTVT.

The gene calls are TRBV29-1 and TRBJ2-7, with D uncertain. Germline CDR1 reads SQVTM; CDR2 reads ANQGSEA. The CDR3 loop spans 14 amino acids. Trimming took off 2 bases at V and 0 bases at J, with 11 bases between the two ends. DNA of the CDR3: TGCAGCGTTGAATTGTGGGCCAGCTCCTACGAGCAGTACTTC. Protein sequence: CSVELWASSYEQYF.